The clone carrying this T cell receptor beta chain was picked up one time. These data come from a study of shared clonotypes between healthy human individuals. Data came from immunoSEQ multiplex PCR; TCRdb stores just in-frame clones and leaves some out. The sample lists about 560,000 clones, just over 75% occurring once. The CDR3 extends over 16 amino acids. V lost 2 bases and J lost 1, with 13 bases in between. CDR1 is SGHRS, CDR2 YFSETQ, per germline. The rearrangement uses TRBV5-1 and TRBJ1-3; possible D gene TRBD1, 5 bases. This TCR was sampled from a woman aged 40 to 49 in good health. Some clones in this sample may be carry-over from other donors' samples. The sequencing input was PBMCs. For the CDR3, the DNA is TGCGCCAGCAGCTTAACCCCGGGGGGATCTGGAAACACCATATATTTT. Encoded protein: CASSLTPGGSGNTIYF. The full variable domain, with the rest looked up from reference TRBV5-1 and TRBJ1-3, is KAGVTQTPRYLIKTRGQQVTLSCSPISGHRSVSWYQQTPGQGLQFLFEYFSETQRNKGNFPGRFSGRQFSNSRSEMNVSTLELGDSALYLCASSLTPGGSGNTIYFGEGSWLTVV.